This T cell receptor beta chain was captured by sequencing in a study of cytomegalovirus exposure and HLA in healthy donors. Study outcomes and limitations: Analysis was carried out at a later point, and it linked a missense DCLRE1C variant to TCR beta V- and J-gene trimming. There were under 200 TCR beta chains listed as cytomegalovirus-associated. Highly shared variants forming one cluster were likely a sequencing artifact. Among TCR beta chains of equal frequency, HLA-associated ones were more clonally expanded in a later analysis.

The PCR made use of 60 Vbeta and 13 Jbeta primers. Data came from immunoSEQ multiplex PCR; TCRdb stores just in-frame clones and leaves some out. The table has roughly 100,000 clones, 65% to 85% seen once; the top ten hold 5% to 6.5%. Germline CDR1 is SGHDN and CDR2 is FVKESK. The CDR3 length is 16 residues. V was pared by 2 bases and J by 5 bases, with 15 bases between. Concerning this clone: The antigen remains unidentified.

Sequencing input: PBMCs. The J gene is TRBJ1-4, the V gene TRBV14; maybe TRBD1 (6 bases). The TCR comes from a man between 18 and 29 years old in good health and CMV-seronegative. The CDR3 reads CASSQRGGGPNEKLFF. CDR3 sequence (DNA): TGTGCCAGCAGCCAAAGAGGGGGGGGGCCAAATGAAAAACTGTTTTTT. The full variable domain, completed using reference TRBV14 and TRBJ1-4, is EAGVTQFPSHSVIEKGQTVTLRCDPISGHDNLYWYRRVMGKEIKFLLHFVKESKQDESGMPNNRFLAERTGGTYSTLKVQPAELEDSGVYFCASSQRGGGPNEKLFFGSGTQLSVL.